Listed below are T cell receptor beta chains from one sample, sequenced in a study of blood T cell repertoires in COVID-19. Only in-frame clones appear in the TCRdb table, and some are missing; sequencing was by immunoSEQ multiplex PCR. The table includes about 250,000 clones, more than 75% detected once. Sequences were obtained from peripheral blood. These receptor sequences come from a woman aged 60-70 years who had recovered from COVID-19. Both conserved end residues are part of each CDR3. The order of the fields is J gene, V gene, D gene, CDR3 protein, CDR3 DNA. The D gene is left open where the match is weak.

>TRBJ2-3|TRBV5-4|.
CASSFGGTDTQYF
TGTGCCAGCAGCTTCGGGGGAACAGATACGCAGTATTTT
>TRBJ1-6|TRBV11-3|TRBD1
CASSLDGTGASPLHF
TGTGCCAGCAGCTTAGACGGGACAGGAGCTTCACCCCTCCACTTT
>TRBJ1-2|TRBV9|.
CASSVEGEAGYTF
TGTGCCAGCAGCGTGGAGGGAGAGGCTGGCTACACCTTC
>TRBJ1-1|TRBV7-8|.
CASSPRGGAGRNTEAFF
TGTGCCAGCAGCCCTCGGGGCGGGGCAGGCAGGAACACTGAAGCTTTCTTT
>TRBJ1-2|TRBV5-6|.
CASSLGGRSYGYTF
TGTGCCAGCAGCTTGGGAGGGAGGAGCTATGGCTACACCTTC
>TRBJ2-1|TRBV7-3|.
CASSLGADNEQFF
TGTGCCAGCAGCTTGGGGGCCGACAATGAGCAGTTCTTC
>TRBJ2-5|TRBV6-5|TRBD1
CASSYGGRGRQETQYF
TGTGCCAGCAGTTACGGCGGCAGGGGGCGCCAAGAGACCCAGTACTTC
>TRBJ1-1|TRBV6-5|.
CASSYGRGAAEAFF
TGTGCCAGCAGTTATGGGCGGGGGGCGGCTGAAGCTTTCTTT
>TRBJ1-4|TRBV10-1|TRBD1
CASSETSGTGDRQKLFF
TGCGCCAGCAGTGAGACATCGGGGACCGGGGACAGACAAAAACTGTTTTTT
>TRBJ1-5|TRBV4-3|.
CASSQSDSYNQPQHF
TGCGCCAGCAGCCAAAGCGACAGCTACAATCAGCCCCAGCATTTT
>TRBJ1-1|TRBV4-2|.
CASSQEVRGNTEAFF
TGTGCCAGCAGCCAAGAAGTCAGGGGGAACACTGAAGCTTTCTTT